These T cell receptor beta chains were read from a single sample in a study of T cell responses to AZD1222 COVID-19 vaccine. Clones were read by immunoSEQ multiplex PCR, and TCRdb kept only the in-frame ones, dropping some. The data show 100,000 to 130,000 clones, about 90% seen once. The sample in question was peripheral blood, obtained on day 0 of AZD1222 vaccination. These receptors came from an adult in good health. Both conserved end residues are part of each CDR3. Fields, in order: CDR3 length, V gene, CDR3 protein.

16 | TRBV7-2 | CASSHRGGWGNQPQHF
14 | TRBV9 | CASSVGTNTGELFF
13 | TRBV7-9 | CASSLFVNTEAFF
14 | TRBV20-1 | CSASLRILFGEQFF
13 | TRBV12-3/TRBV12-4 | CASSLPGTYEQYF
14 | TRBV5-1 | CASSLTTGEQPQHF
12 | TRBV7-8 | CASSVGVYGYTF
16 | TRBV21-1 | CASSKEEGRGYNEQFF
13 | TRBV13 | CASSFHRGAEAFF
15 | TRBV5-7 | CASSPRDRRSHEQYF
16 | TRBV7-8 | CASSPRAGQGNEKLFF
19 | TRBV28 | CASSFLVPLAGGKTDTQYF
11 | TRBV5-4 | CASSRTSEQFF
15 | TRBV5-1 | CASSPGDRQAGHYTF
14 | TRBV7-2 | CASSPSVGNEKLFF
15 | TRBV18 | CASSPTGGLYNEQFF
16 | TRBV19 | CASSPVTRDGTDTQYF
14 | TRBV5-4 | CASRTGTVNYGYTF
15 | TRBV2 | CASSEARQGSGELFF
16 | TRBV6-1 | CASSALAGGSTDTQYF
15 | TRBV9 | CASSARDSPNYGYTF
12 | TRBV7-8 | CASSLGVAEAFF